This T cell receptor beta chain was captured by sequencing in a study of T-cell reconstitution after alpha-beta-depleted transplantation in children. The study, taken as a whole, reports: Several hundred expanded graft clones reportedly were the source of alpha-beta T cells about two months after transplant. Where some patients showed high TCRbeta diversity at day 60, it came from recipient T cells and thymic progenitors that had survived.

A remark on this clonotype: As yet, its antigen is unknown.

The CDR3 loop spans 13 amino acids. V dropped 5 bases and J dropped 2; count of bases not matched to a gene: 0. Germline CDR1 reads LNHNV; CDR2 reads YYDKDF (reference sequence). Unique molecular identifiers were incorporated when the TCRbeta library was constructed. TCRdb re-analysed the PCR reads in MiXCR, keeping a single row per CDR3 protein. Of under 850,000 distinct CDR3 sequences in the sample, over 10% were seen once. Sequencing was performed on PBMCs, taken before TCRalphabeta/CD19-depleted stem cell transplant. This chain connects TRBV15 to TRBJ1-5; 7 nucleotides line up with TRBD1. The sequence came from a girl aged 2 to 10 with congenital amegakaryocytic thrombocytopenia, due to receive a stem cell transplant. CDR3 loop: CATSGTGNQPQHF. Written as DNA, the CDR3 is TGTGCCACCAGCGGGACAGGCAATCAGCCCCAGCATTTT.